The present T cell receptor (beta chain) was sequenced within a study of T-cell memory formation after mild COVID-19. Study at large: TCR clusters were mostly donor specific.

MiXCR was run by TCRdb on the 5' RACE reads, yielding one entry per CDR3 protein. The table has about 270,000 distinct CDR3 sequences, roughly 16% seen once. Study conclusions and caveats: CD4/CD8 balance characterized clones contracting day 15 to 85, and CD4+ skew characterized later expanders. Shrinking CD4+ clones resided mostly in CM and EM, and CD8+ ones in EMRA.

This CDR3 has 15 residues. Germline V gene lookup returns CDR1 PRHDT and CDR2 FYEKMQ (reference sequence). V was pared by 5 bases and J by 2 bases, with 13 bases between. This clonotype was observed a handful of times. Its antigen is still unknown. Sequenced: PBMCs or a T cell subset sorted from them (not recorded which). This sequence originates from a young man who had mild COVID-19 (a few samples of this study predate the infection). Cell type and time point are not known. The J gene is TRBJ2-1, the V gene TRBV13; D is unclear. The CDR3 DNA reads as TGTGCCAGCAGCCTAGAGGCACACGCCTACAATGAGCAGTTCTTC. Protein product: CASSLEAHAYNEQFF. The entire variable domain, with the rest obtained from reference TRBV13 and TRBJ2-1, is as follows: AAGVIQSPRHLIKEKRETATLKCYPIPRHDTVYWYQQGPGQDPQFLISFYEKMQSDKGSIPDRFSAQQFSDYHSELNMSSLELGDSALYFCASSLEAHAYNEQFFGPGTRLTVL.